The TCR beta chain described here comes from a study of identical twins (dated by TCRdb to about 2016). Describing the broader study: TCR alpha and beta repertoires from monozygotic twins, unrelated adults of various ages and cord blood were deep-sequenced to test whether fetal clonotypes persist. To rule out contamination, the twin experiments were replicated at different times with different library preparation protocols.

This clonotype was counted at least ten times. It has no known antigen specificity. No base quality information exists; no much larger clone differs at one position. The library was produced with 5' RACE. For sequencing, an Illumina HiSeq 2000 was employed. Template switching introduced a universal primer binding site; the final cDNA contained a unique molecular identifier, enabling accurate counting of TCR cDNA molecules. First-strand cDNA for TCR alpha and beta chains was synthesized from specific primers in the conserved constant-segment region. To control for contamination, every cDNA library was double barcoded, receiving both a SMART-Mk sample barcode and Illumina barcodes. TruSeq adapter sequences and Illumina sample barcodes were added in two successive PCR steps. The Illumina HiSeq platform was used with custom primers to sequence TCR alpha and beta cDNA libraries. The source study handled its data this way. Unique molecular identifiers were extracted from raw reads with MiGEC, and CDR3 positions were determined with MiXCR. For each individual, recombination models were inferred using an EM algorithm with the repgenHMM and IGoR tools. Shared clonotype analysis was performed with the tcR package in R, normalizing sharing by the product of cloneset sizes. To study raw recombination free of thymic and clonal selection effects, out-of-frame nonproductive sequences were analyzed. The raw public reads went through TCRdb reprocessing: fastp at Q25, MiXCR clone calling, in-frame beta chains kept. Entries that share a CDR3 protein sequence are merged under the most common genes and DNA. TCRdb assigned the V and J calls; the authors' analysis was not used. The sample includes 400,000 to 550,000 distinct CDR3 sequences, with around 24% observed a single time. Jointly, the top ten make up about 2.7% of the sample.

Every donor was a healthy Caucasian. The twin cohort comprised three pairs of female monozygotic twins, all aged about 18 to 30 years. Positive isolation kits from Invitrogen were used to isolate CD4+ and CD8+ T cell populations. What the authors observed across the whole study: Zero-insertion analyses could be partly confounded by invariant T cells such as MAIT and iNKT, though diverse VJ usage argued against such confounding for most clonotypes. Because the same donors could not be followed over many years, the conclusions depended on cross-sectional statistical analysis. In beta out-of-frame sequences, excess twin sharing was weaker, because having fewer shared sequences lowered the signal-to-noise ratio. Abundant cord blood beta clonotypes carried fewer insertions; young adult naive repertoires showed a weaker similar trend, while memory repertoires showed none. Out-of-frame TCR alpha sequences shared between twins showed an excess of low generation-probability sequences compared with coincidental sharing between unrelated individuals. In monozygotic twins, out-of-frame TCR alpha sharing was systematically underestimated by recombination models, although the models agreed with sharing between unrelated individuals.

The CDR3 holds 14 amino acids from the cysteine to the phenylalanine. Left in the record is the CDR3 DNA by itself, 42 bases read in frame from the first base. The germline V and J ends show losses of 7 bases and 2 bases respectively, and no gene match explains 4 bases of the junction. The germline V gene encodes CDR1 SQVTM and CDR2 ANQGSEA. This sample was shared with a second study, whose subject was T cells expressing NK-cell markers. That second publication adds: About 8 donors provided sorted CD3+CD56+NKG2C+, CD3+CD56+NKG2C- and CD3+CD56-NKG2C+ T-cell subsets, whose TCR beta-chain repertoires were profiled. Among the eight sequenced donors, only one was HCMV-seronegative, while the other seven were HCMV-seropositive. In several experiments an anti-gammadeltaTCR antibody was added to restrict sorting to alphabetaTCR-expressing T cells. For six donors, the dominant CD3+CD56+NKG2C+ clonotypes were among the top 10 CD8+ clonotypes and accounted for roughly 1.0-7.5% of CD8+ T cells. Those dominant clonotypes were again the most abundant among CD3+CD56-NKG2C+ cells in a handful of donors, at about 25-65%. Whether the expanded NKG2C-expressing T cell clones were specific for HCMV antigens remained unclear. The study sequenced eight donors, all healthy volunteers chosen at random: three men and five women. HCMV-specific IgG was detected in serum with a commercial ELISA kit to determine HCMV serostatus. MIGEC handled demultiplexing of the reads and grouping by UMI, while MiTCR was used to assemble and quantify clonotypes. To exclude erroneous sequences, only TCR cDNA sequences supported by at least two reads were retained. The tcR package was used for downstream repertoire analysis, and clonotypes were matched across fractions by CDR3 nucleotide sequence plus V segment. VDJmatch was used to annotate antigen specificity against VDJdb, with one amino acid substitution allowed in CDR3.

The sample comprised CD4+ T cells sorted from blood. The chain is made from TRBV29-1 and TRBJ2-3, and TRBD2 aligns with 12 junction nucleotides. The clonotype originates from a woman younger than 30 in good health. The CDR3 has the sequence CSASGRANTDTQYF. The DNA is TGCAGCGCTAGCGGGAGGGCCAACACAGATACGCAGTATTTT.